This TCR beta chain comes out of a study of identical twins. The CDR3 covers 14 residues. V dropped 8 bases and J dropped 5 bases, with 18 bases sitting between them. Study-wide findings and caveats: Memory repertoires showed no such pattern, whereas abundant cord blood beta clonotypes carried fewer insertions.

Unique molecular identifiers were present on cDNA, and template switching added a universal primer site. In TCRdb, the 5' RACE reads were re-called with MiXCR into one record per CDR3 protein. The sample holds 690,000 or so distinct CDR3 sequences, 8.5% to 9% seen once. As to this clonotype: The antigen is undetermined.

This same sample was also part of a study on yellow fever vaccine responses in identical twins. Turning to that study: Among the twins, the vaccine T cell response reportedly seemed partly convergent and partly personalized.

The receptor comes from a woman under 30 in good health. Sequenced: PBMCs. The rearrangement links TRBV12-3 or TRBV12-4 to TRBJ2-5; TRBD1 might be the D (6 bases). CDR3 sequence (DNA): TGTGCCAGCGCAGCGCCAGGGGTCTCGGAGACCCAGTACTTC. Protein sequence: CASAAPGVSETQYF.